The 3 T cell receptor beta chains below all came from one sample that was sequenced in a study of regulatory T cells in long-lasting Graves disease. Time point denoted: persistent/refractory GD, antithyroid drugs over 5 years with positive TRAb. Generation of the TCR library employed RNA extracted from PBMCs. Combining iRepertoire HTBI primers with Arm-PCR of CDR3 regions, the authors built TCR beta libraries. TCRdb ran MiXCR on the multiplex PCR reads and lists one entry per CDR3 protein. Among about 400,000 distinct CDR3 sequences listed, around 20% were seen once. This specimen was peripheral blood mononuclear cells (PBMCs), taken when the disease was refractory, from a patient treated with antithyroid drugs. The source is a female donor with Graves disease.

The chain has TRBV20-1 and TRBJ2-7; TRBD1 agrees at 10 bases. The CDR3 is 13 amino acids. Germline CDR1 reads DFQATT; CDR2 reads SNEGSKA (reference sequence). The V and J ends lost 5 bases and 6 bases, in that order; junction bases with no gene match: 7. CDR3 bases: TGCAGTGCTGCCGGACAGGGGGTCTTCGAGCAGTACTTC. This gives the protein CSAAGQGVFEQYF.

The CDR3 spells CASSLDVGTEAFF. For the CDR3, the DNA is TGCGCCAGCAGCTTAGACGTGGGCACTGAAGCTTTCTTT. V is TRBV5-1 and J is TRBJ1-1; no clear D gene. The germline CDR1 and CDR2 sequences are SGHRS and YFSETQ. The V end lost 2 bases, the J end lost 4 bases, and 9 bases lay between the germline ends. CDR3 length: 13 residues.

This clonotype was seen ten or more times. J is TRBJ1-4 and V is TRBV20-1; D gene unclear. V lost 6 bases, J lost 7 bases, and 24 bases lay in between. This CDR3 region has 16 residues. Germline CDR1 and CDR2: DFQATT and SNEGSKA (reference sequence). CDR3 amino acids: CSAEEGSGSLGEKLFF. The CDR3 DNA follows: TGCAGTGCGGAAGAGGGATCCGGGAGCCTCGGTGAAAAACTGTTTTTT.